The sample holds one count of the clone carrying this T cell receptor (beta chain). The repertoire was sequenced with immunoSEQ multiplex PCR; TCRdb's copy has only in-frame clones and lacks some. The data contain 130,000 or so clones, roughly nine tenths of them seen just once; the ten biggest clones take up 1.5% to 2%. These data come from a study of T cell responses to AZD1222 COVID-19 vaccine. CDR3 size: 16 residues. Germline assignment: CDR1 SGHTA and CDR2 FQGNSA. The V gene lost 2 bases and the J gene lost 0 bases, with 13 bases spanning the gap. The source material was peripheral blood, sampled on day 0 of AZD1222 vaccination. The chain couples TRBV7-2 to TRBJ1-2; unclear D gene. The TCR originated in an adult in good health. CDR3: CASSLRQVLANYGYTF. CDR3 DNA: TGTGCCAGCAGCTTAAGACAAGTCTTAGCTAACTATGGCTACACCTTC. The entire variable domain, with the rest obtained from reference TRBV7-2 and TRBJ1-2, is as follows: GAGVSQSPSNKVTEKGKDVELRCDPISGHTALYWYRQSLGQGLEFLIYFQGNSAPDKSGLPSDRFSAERTGGSVSTLTIQRTQQEDSAVYLCASSLRQVLANYGYTFGSGTRLTVV.